The 4 T cell receptor beta chains below come from one sample, sequenced in a study of shared clonotypes between healthy human individuals. This table comes from immunoSEQ multiplex PCR, and its TCRdb copy is limited to in-frame clones, with some not included. The data contain 2,500,000 or so clones, under 95% of them singletons. Source material: naive CD4+ T cells from PBMCs. Subset defined: CD45RA+ positively selected. The receptors originated from a man aged 18 to 35 in good health. Some clones in this sample may be carry-over from other donors' samples.

The V gene is TRBV28, the J gene TRBJ1-5, with 7 bases aligning to TRBD1. The trim removed 5 bases at V and 4 bases at J, leaving 5 bases unmatched. This CDR3 spans 14 amino acids. Germline loops: CDR1 MDHEN, CDR2 SYDVKM. The CDR3 sequence is CASSPIQGNQPQHF. The CDR3, as DNA: TGTGCCAGCAGTCCCATACAGGGGAATCAGCCCCAGCATTTT. Together with reference TRBV28 and TRBJ1-5, the CDR3 gives the full variable domain: DVKVTQSSRYLVKRTGEKVFLECVQDMDHENMFWYRQDPGLGLRLIYFSYDVKMKEKGDIPEGYSVSREKKERFSLILESASTNQTSMYLCASSPIQGNQPQHFGDGTRLSIL.

On this clone: The same CDR3 can be traced to other DNA sequences in this sample. The V and J genes are TRBV5-4 and TRBJ1-3; the D gene is possibly TRBD1 (6 bases). The CDR3 extends over 15 amino acids. From germline, CDR1 is SGHNT and CDR2 YYREEE (reference sequence). With 0 bases removed from V and 0 bases from J, the gap between germline ends came to 7 bases. CDR3 nucleotides: TGTGCCAGCAGCTTGGGCAGGGGCTCTGGAAACACCATATATTTT. Protein sequence: CASSLGRGSGNTIYF.

Concerning this clone: The same CDR3 arises from other DNA sequences in this sample as well. The chain's CDR3 is CASSLNSDSGNTIYF. The CDR3 nucleotides read TGCGCCAGCAGCTTGAATTCCGACTCTGGAAACACCATATATTTT. V gene TRBV5-1 combines with J gene TRBJ1-3, with D uncertain. V was pared by 1 base and J by 0 bases, with 8 bases between. The CDR3 extends over 15 amino acids. Per germline, CDR1 SGHRS and CDR2 YFSETQ.

The chain employs TRBV29-1 and TRBJ2-3; 10 bases match TRBD2. The CDR3 sequence is 14 residues long. Germline assignment: CDR1 SQVTM and CDR2 ANQGSEA. The junction had 7 bases not matched to a gene; V was cut back by 6 bases and J by 4 bases. The CDR3 DNA sequence: TGCAGCGTCCTACTAGCGGGACGGGCAGATACGCAGTATTTT. Translation: CSVLLAGRADTQYF.